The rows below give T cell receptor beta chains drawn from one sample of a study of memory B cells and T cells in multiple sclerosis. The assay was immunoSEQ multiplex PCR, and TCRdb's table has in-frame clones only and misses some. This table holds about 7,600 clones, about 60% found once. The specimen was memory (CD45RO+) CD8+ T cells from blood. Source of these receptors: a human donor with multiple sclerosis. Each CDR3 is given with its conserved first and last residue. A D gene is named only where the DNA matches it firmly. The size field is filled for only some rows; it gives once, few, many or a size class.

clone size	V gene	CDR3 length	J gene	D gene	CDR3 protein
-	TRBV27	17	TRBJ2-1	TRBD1	CASSITGVPSSYNEQFF
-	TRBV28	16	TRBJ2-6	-	CASSFARMDGANVLTF
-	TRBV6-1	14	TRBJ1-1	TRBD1	CASTLQGGGTEAFF
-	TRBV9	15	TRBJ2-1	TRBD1	CASSVRDRTYNEQFF
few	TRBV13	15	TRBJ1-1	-	CASSPRGGKNAEAFF
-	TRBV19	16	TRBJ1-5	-	CASSSRRGQGNQPQHF
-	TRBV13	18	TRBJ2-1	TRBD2	CASSTRTSGTTSYNEQFF
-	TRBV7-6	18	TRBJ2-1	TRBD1	CASSSAITGEHTINGQFF
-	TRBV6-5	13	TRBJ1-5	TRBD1	CASGTTGVQPQHF
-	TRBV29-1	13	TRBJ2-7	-	CSVCSDTSYEQYF
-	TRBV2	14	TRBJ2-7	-	CASSDSGTAYEQYF
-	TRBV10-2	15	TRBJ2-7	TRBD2	CASSDVASGNYEQYF
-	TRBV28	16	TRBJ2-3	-	CASSQLQRTSTDTQYF
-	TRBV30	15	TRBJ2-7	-	CAWSVPQSIGVEQYF
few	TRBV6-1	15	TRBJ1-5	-	CASSAPGQGSQPQHF
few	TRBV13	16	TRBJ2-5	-	CASSLGKLEGEETQYF
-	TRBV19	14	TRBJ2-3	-	CASSTTRVTDTQYF
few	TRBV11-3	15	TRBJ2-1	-	CASSLGDFSYNEQFF
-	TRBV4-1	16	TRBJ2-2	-	CASSQDRTVNTGELFF
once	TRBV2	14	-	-	CASSEGAVGYEQYF
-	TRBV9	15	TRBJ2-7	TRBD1	CASSPDRESSYEQYF
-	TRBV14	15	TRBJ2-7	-	CASRPTVESSYEQYF
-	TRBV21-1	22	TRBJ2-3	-	CASSNQAPMGTGIFVSADTQYF
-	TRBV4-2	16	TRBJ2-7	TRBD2	CASSPIPPSGMGEQYF
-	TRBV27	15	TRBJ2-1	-	CASRTSGLSYNEQFF
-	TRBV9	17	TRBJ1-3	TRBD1	CASSGATGMGSGNTIYF
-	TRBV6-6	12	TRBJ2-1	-	CASLGEDNEQFF
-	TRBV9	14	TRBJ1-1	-	CASSVSGSATEAFF
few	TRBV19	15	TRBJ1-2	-	CASSIGQALSYGYTF
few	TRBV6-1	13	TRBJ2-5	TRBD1	CASGQGQQETQYF
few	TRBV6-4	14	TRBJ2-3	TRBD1	CASRGQGVTDTQYF
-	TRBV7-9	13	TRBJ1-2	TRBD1	CASSGSGTDIYTF
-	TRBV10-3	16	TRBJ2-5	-	CAISPYTGLAEATQYF
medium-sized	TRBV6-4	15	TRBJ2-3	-	CASSDSGGAADTQYF
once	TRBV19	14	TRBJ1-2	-	CASSMEDSLYGYTF
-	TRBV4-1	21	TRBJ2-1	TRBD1	CASSQDPGGTGLRGSYNEQFF
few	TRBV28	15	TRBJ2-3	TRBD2	CASRPTGRALDTQYF
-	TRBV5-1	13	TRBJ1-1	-	CATRTDLNTEAFF
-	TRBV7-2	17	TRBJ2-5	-	CASSYDLPGTLEGTQYF
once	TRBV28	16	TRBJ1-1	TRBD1	CASSFGAGGMNTEAFF
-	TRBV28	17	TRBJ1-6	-	CASSFIVTGLPNSPLHF
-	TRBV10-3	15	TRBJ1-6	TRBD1	CAISEWTGGNSPLHF
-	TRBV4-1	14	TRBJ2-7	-	CASSQVGAPHEQYF
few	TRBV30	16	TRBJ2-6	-	CACSVPAGNGANVLAF
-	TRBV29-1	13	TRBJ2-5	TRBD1	CSAETGIAETQYF
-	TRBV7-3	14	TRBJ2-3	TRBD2	CASSASGRTDTQYF
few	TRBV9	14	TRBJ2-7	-	CASSVGVFSYEQYF
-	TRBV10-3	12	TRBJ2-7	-	CAIETDAYEQYF
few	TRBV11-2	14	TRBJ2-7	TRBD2	CASRGGGGSYEQYF
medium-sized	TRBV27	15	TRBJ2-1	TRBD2	CASSLMASGRDEQFF
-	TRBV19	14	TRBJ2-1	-	CASSMLRVFDEQFF
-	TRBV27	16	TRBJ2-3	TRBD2	CASSLTLAEITDTQYF
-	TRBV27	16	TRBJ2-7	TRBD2	CASSPTSGEAAYEQYF
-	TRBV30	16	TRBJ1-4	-	CAWISGALGANEKLFF
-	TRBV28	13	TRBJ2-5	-	CASSLYSQETQYF
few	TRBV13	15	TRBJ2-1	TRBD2	CASSYMGGSYNEQFF
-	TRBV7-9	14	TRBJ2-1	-	CASSLTGGLYEQFF